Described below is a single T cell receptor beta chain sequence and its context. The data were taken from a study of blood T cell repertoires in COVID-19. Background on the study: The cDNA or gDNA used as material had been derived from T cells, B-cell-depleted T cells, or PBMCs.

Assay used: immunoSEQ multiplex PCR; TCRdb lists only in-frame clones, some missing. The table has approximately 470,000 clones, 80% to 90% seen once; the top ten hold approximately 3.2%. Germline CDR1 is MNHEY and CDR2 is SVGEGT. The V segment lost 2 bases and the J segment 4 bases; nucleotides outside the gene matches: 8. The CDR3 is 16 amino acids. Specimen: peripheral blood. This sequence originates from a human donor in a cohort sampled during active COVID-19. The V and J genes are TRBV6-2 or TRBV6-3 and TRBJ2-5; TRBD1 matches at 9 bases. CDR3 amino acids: CASSYDGTGRGETQYF. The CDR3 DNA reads TGTGCCAGCAGTTACGACGGGACAGGGAGAGGAGAGACCCAGTACTTC.